This T cell receptor (beta chain) was identified during a study of OX40 agonist ivuxolimab in advanced cancers. In the study overall: Ivuxolimab, an agonistic anti-OX40 (CD134) antibody, was given to patients. Every 2 weeks, patients received ivuxolimab intravenously, dosed at 0.01 to 10 mg/kg.

As to this clone: Its antigen is still unknown.

Data came from immunoSEQ multiplex PCR; TCRdb stores just in-frame clones and leaves some out. In the table there are tens of thousands of clones, around 85% of which are singletons. Findings and caveats of the study: The study observed clonal expansion of CD4+ and CD8+ blood T cells by week 6 at 0.1 to 3.0 mg/kg.

Germline V gene lookup returns CDR1 SGDLS and CDR2 YYNGEE. V was cut by 0 bases and J by 4 bases, with 12 bases left in between. The CDR3 is made up of 15 amino acids. Specimen: CD4+ or CD8+ T cells sorted from blood, collected in a trial of the OX40 agonist ivuxolimab. This chain connects TRBV9 to TRBJ2-3; D is undetermined. The clonotype was recovered from an adult with an advanced solid tumor such as melanoma, head and neck, liver or kidney cancer. The CDR3 is CASSVESARSDTQYF. The DNA for the CDR3 is TGTGCCAGCAGCGTAGAGTCTGCTAGATCAGATACGCAGTATTTT. Drawing the rest from reference TRBV9 and TRBJ2-3, the complete variable domain is DSGVTQTPKHLITATGQRVTLRCSPRSGDLSVYWYQQSLDQGLQFLIQYYNGEERAKGNILERFSAQQFPDLHSELNLSSLELGDSALYFCASSVESARSDTQYFGPGTRLTVL.